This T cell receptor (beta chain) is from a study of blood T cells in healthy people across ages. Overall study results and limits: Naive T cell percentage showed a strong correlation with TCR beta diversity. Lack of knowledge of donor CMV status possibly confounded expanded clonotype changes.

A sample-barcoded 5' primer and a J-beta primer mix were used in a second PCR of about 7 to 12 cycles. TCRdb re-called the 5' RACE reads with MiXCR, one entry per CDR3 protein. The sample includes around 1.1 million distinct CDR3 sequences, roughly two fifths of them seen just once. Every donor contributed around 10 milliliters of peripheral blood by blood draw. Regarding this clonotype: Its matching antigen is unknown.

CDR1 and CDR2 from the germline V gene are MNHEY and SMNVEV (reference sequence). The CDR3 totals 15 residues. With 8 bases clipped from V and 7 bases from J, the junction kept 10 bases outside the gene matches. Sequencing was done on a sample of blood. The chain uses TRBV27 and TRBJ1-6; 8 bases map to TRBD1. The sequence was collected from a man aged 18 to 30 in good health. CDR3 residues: CASSVRDRPNSPLHF. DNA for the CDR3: TGTGCCAGCTCAGTCCGGGACAGGCCCAATTCACCCCTCCACTTT.